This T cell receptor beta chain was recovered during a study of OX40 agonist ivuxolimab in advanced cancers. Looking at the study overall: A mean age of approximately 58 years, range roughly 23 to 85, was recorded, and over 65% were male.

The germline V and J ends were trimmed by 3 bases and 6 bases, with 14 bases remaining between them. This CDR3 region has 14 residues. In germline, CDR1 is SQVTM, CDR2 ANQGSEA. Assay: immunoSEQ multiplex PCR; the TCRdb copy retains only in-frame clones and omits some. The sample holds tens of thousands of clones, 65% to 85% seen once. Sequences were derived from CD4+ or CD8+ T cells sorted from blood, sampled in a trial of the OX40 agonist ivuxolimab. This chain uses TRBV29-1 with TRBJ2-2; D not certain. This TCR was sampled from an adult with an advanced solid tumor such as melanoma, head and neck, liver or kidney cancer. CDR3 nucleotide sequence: TGCAGCGTTGACCACGGGCGTGTCTCCGGGGAGCTGTTTTTT. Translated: CSVDHGRVSGELFF.